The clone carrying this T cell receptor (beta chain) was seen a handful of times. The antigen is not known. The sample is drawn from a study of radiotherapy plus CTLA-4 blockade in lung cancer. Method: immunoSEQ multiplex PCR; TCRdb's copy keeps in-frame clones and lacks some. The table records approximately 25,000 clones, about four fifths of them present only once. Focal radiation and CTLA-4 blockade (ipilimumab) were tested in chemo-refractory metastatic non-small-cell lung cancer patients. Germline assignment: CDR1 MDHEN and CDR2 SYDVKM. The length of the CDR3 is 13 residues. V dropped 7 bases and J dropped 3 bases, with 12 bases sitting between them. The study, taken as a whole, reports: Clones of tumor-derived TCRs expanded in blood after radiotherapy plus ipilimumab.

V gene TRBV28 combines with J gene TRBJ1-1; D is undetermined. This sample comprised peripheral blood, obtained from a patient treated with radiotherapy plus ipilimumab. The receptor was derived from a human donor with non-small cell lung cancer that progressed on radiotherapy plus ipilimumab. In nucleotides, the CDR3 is TGTGCCAGCAAATTAGTAGTGGACACTGAAGCTTTCTTT. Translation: CASKLVVDTEAFF.